The 14 T cell receptor beta chains below all came from one sample that was sequenced in a study of T cells in localized non-small cell lung cancer. The assay was immunoSEQ multiplex PCR, and TCRdb's table has in-frame clones only and misses some. This table holds roughly 58,000 clones, 81% found once. The specimen comprised PBMCs, sampled before any cancer treatment. The receptors here all came from a man aged 40-75 years with stage II lung adenocarcinoma.

The chain links TRBV29-1 to TRBJ1-1; D may be TRBD1 (6 bases). Germline loops: CDR1 SQVTM, CDR2 ANQGSEA. V lost 6 bases and J 7 bases, leaving 12 bases between the germline ends. The length of the CDR3 is 11 residues. Written as DNA, the CDR3 is TGCAGCGTACCGGACAGCATTGAAGCTTTCTTT. It yields the protein CSVPDSIEAFF.

The chain combines TRBV4-2 with TRBJ1-1; weak D call: TRBD1 (6 bases). This CDR3 has 16 residues. The V gene lost 0 bases and the J gene lost 1 base, with 12 bases spanning the gap. Germline CDR1 LGHNA, CDR2 YNFKEQ. The CDR3 reads CASSQDRHRENTEAFF. The CDR3 DNA reads as TGTGCCAGCAGCCAAGATCGGCACAGGGAGAACACTGAAGCTTTCTTT.

This clone was counted many times. This rearrangement joins TRBV7-9 to TRBJ1-1; the D gene is possibly TRBD1 (6 bases). The CDR3 loop spans 14 amino acids. Germline V gene sequence: CDR1 SEHNR, CDR2 FQNEAQ (reference sequence). With 5 bases removed from V and 0 bases from J, the gap between germline ends came to 10 bases. DNA for the CDR3: TGTGCCAGCAGCCAGGGGTCTATGAACACTGAAGCTTTCTTT. Translated: CASSQGSMNTEAFF. Variable domain in full (rest from reference TRBV7-9 and TRBJ1-1): DTGVSQNPRHKITKRGQNVTFRCDPISEHNRLYWYRQTLGQGPEFLTYFQNEAQLEKSRLLSDRFSAERPKGSFSTLEIQRTEQGDSAMYLCASSQGSMNTEAFFGQGTRLTVV.

The chain uses TRBV5-6 and TRBJ2-2; D uncertain. CDR1 is SGHDT, CDR2 YYEEEE, per germline. Between the trimmed V and J ends, which lost 1 base and 4 bases, there was a span of 5 bases. This CDR3 has 13 residues. This CDR3 is CASSLSSTGELFF. The CDR3 DNA sequence: TGTGCCAGCAGCTTGAGCAGCACCGGGGAGCTGTTTTTT.

This clone has just a few counts. This chain joins TRBV6-6 and TRBJ2-3, with 8 bases identical to TRBD1. This CDR3 region has 14 residues. CDR1 is MNHNY and CDR2 is SVGAGI in the germline V gene (reference sequence). V trimming: 6 bases; J trimming: 4 bases; junction bases outside the gene matches: 6. CDR3 bases: TGTGCCAGCAGCCCCAACAGGGGGGCAGATACGCAGTATTTT. The encoded protein is CASSPNRGADTQYF.

V gene TRBV21-1 combines with J gene TRBJ1-2; the table's D call, TRBD1, was not checked against the DNA. TRBV21-1 is termed a pseudogene. CDR3 length: 15 residues. The CDR3 sequence is CASSKAGQANYGYTF. As DNA, the CDR3 is TGTGCCAGCAGCAAAGCGGGCCAGGCTAACTATGGCTACACCTTC.

The V gene is TRBV7-8, the J gene TRBJ1-3; unclear D gene. The germline CDR1 and CDR2 sequences are SGHVS and FQNEAQ. The CDR3 loop spans 16 amino acids. The V end was cut by 4 bases, the J end by 3 bases, with 16 bases between. The CDR3 loop reads CASSYSPRRIGNTIYF. CDR3 coding DNA: TGTGCCAGCAGCTACTCCCCGAGGCGGATTGGAAACACCATATATTTT.

The chain employs TRBV29-1 and TRBJ1-1, with D possibly matching TRBD1 (6 bases). Trimming removed 8 bases from V and 0 bases from J, with 13 bases in between. This CDR3 spans 13 amino acids. CDR1 and CDR2 (germline): SQVTM, ANQGSEA. The CDR3 reads CSTSGHLNTEAFF. The DNA of the CDR3 is TGCAGCACTTCGGGACACTTGAACACTGAAGCTTTCTTT. The entire variable domain, with the rest obtained from reference TRBV29-1 and TRBJ1-1, is as follows: SAVISQKPSRDICQRGTSLTIQCQVDSQVTMMFWYRQQPGQSLTLIATANQGSEATYESGFVIDKFPISRPNLTFSTLTVSNMSPEDSSIYLCSTSGHLNTEAFFGQGTRLTVV.

J is TRBJ2-1 and V is TRBV25-1; weak D call: TRBD2 (6 bases). Deletions cut 3 bases from V and 2 bases from J, with 14 bases between. The CDR3 is 16 amino acids. Germline CDR1 and CDR2: MGHDK and SYGVNS. The CDR3 loop is CASSDGGSGTYNEQFF. CDR3 nucleotides: TGTGCCAGCAGTGATGGAGGTAGCGGCACCTACAATGAGCAGTTCTTC.

The rearrangement links TRBV5-5 to TRBJ1-4; D is perhaps TRBD1 (5 bases). Trimming took off 0 bases at V and 0 bases at J, with 6 bases between the two ends. CDR1 SGHKS and CDR2 YYEKEE come from the germline V gene (reference sequence). This CDR3 is 15 amino acids long. CDR3 protein: CASSLVGATNEKLFF. CDR3 nucleotide sequence: TGTGCCAGCAGCTTGGTGGGGGCAACTAATGAAAAACTGTTTTTT. The complete variable domain, with remaining parts taken from reference TRBV5-5 and TRBJ1-4, reads DAGVTQSPTHLIKTRGQQVTLRCSPISGHKSVSWYQQVLGQGPQFIFQYYEKEERGRGNFPDRFSARQFPNYSSELNVNALLLGDSALYLCASSLVGATNEKLFFGSGTQLSVL.

This chain uses TRBV7-6 with TRBJ1-2, with 7 positions matching TRBD1. CDR3 length equals 15 residues. Germline V gives CDR1 SGHVS, CDR2 FNYEAQ. V lost 3 bases, J lost 4 bases, and 8 bases stayed unmatched. This CDR3 is CASSLGRGGRYGYTF. The CDR3 DNA sequence: TGTGCCAGCAGCTTGGGAAGAGGGGGCCGCTATGGCTACACCTTC.

The CDR3 protein is CASSLARGGNEQYF. CDR3 DNA: TGTGCCAGCAGCTTAGCGAGGGGGGGGAACGAGCAGTACTTC. The chain carries TRBV7-2 and TRBJ2-7, with a tentative D call TRBD2 (7 bases). This CDR3 contains 14 residues. Germline V CDR1 and CDR2: SGHTA, FQGNSA. Deletions cut 0 bases from V and 5 bases from J, with 11 bases between. The complete variable domain, with remaining parts taken from reference TRBV7-2 and TRBJ2-7, reads GAGVSQSPSNKVTEKGKDVELRCDPISGHTALYWYRQSLGQGLEFLIYFQGNSAPDKSGLPSDRFSAERTGGSVSTLTIQRTQQEDSAVYLCASSLARGGNEQYFGPGTRLTVT.

The chain combines TRBV19 with TRBJ1-1, with D tentatively TRBD1 (5 bases). The V end was cut by 5 bases, the J end by 0 bases, with 10 bases between. There are 14 residues in the CDR3. Germline V gives CDR1 LNHDA, CDR2 SQIVND (reference sequence). CDR3 loop: CASSAGSMNTEAFF. Here the CDR3 DNA reads TGTGCCAGTAGTGCAGGGTCAATGAACACTGAAGCTTTCTTT.

DNA for the CDR3: TGTGCCTGGAATAGACAGGGTCTTTCACCCCTCCACTTT. Amino acids: CAWNRQGLSPLHF. The chain couples TRBV30 to TRBJ1-6; 7 nucleotides line up with TRBD1. CDR3 length: 13 residues. The trim removed 4 bases at V and 9 bases at J, leaving 6 bases unmatched. CDR1 GTSNPN and CDR2 SVGIG come from the germline V gene (reference sequence).